This paragraph reports one T cell receptor (beta chain). Its antigen remains unknown. Deep-level running was used for the assay. Unsorted PBMC replicate PCRs drew on 300 ng DNA, representing 30,000 to 35,000 T cell genomes. Per the study methods: ImmunoSEQ gave junction-only sequences without quality scores, so filtering differed. Clones were read by immunoSEQ multiplex PCR, and TCRdb kept only the in-frame ones, dropping some. V and J calls and clone size come straight from that table; D and trimming were deduced from the DNA. Of about 490,000 clones in the sample, roughly 85% are singletons; the top ten hold about an eighth. These data come from a study of shared clonotypes between healthy human individuals. Whole-study findings and limits: The expectation was that sequencing depth would affect clonotype sharing among donors.

CDR3 length equals 14 residues. Trimming at V came to 4 bases and at J to 4 bases, leaving 2 bases not matched to a gene. The germline gives CDR1 SQVTM, CDR2 ANQGSEA. This clonotype was sampled from a middle-aged woman in good health. Some clones in this sample may be carry-over from other donors' samples. The specimen was PBMCs. The V call is TRBV29-1, the J call TRBJ2-1, with 12 bases that match TRBD2. CDR3 residues: CSVGTSGMYNEQFF. In DNA form, the CDR3 reads TGCAGCGTTGGGACTAGCGGGATGTACAATGAGCAGTTCTTC.